These 25 T cell receptor beta chains came from one sample sequenced in a study of T cells in Graves' hyperthyroidism and ophthalmopathy. TCR beta CDR3 region amplification was performed from RNA transcripts. TCR CDR3 regions were first amplified by RT-PCR with HTBI primers. TCRdb reprocessed the multiplex PCR reads with MiXCR, giving one entry per CDR3 protein. The table shows a few hundred thousand distinct CDR3 sequences, with 15% to 20% occurring only once. What was sequenced was blood. The receptor source for this set is a woman in her forties or fifties with Graves' hyperthyroidism.

This clonotype was picked up a small number of times. The gene calls are TRBV7-2 and TRBJ2-2, with D hard to call. This CDR3 region has 14 residues. CDR1 is SGHTA, CDR2 FQGNSA, per germline. V was pared by 1 base and J by 1 base, with 4 bases between. CDR3 sequence: CASSLGENTGELFF. CDR3 coding DNA: TGTGCCAGCAGCTTAGGGGAGAACACCGGGGAGCTGTTTTTT.

The table lists this clonotype with many counts. The rearrangement links TRBV3-1 to TRBJ2-1; no firm D call. The CDR3 is 15 residues long. The ends were cut back, 0 bases at V and 5 bases at J, with 11 bases in the middle. Germline V CDR1 and CDR2: LGHDT, YNNKEL (reference sequence). CDR3 protein: CASSQDRALHNEQFF. DNA of the CDR3: TGTGCCAGCAGCCAAGATCGGGCTCTCCACAATGAGCAGTTCTTC.

V and J are TRBV20-1 and TRBJ2-5; TRBD2 matches at 11 bases. The length of the CDR3 is 13 residues. CDR1 DFQATT and CDR2 SNEGSKA come from the germline V gene (reference sequence). Trimming at V came to 5 bases and at J to 4 bases, leaving 3 bases not matched to a gene. Written as DNA, the CDR3 is TGCAGTGCTCGAGGACTAGCGGGAGAGACCCAGTACTTC. Encoded protein: CSARGLAGETQYF.

V gene TRBV25-1 combines with J gene TRBJ2-2, with 12 bases fitting TRBD2. Germline values: CDR1 MGHDK, CDR2 SYGVNS. The CDR3 consists of 17 residues. V lost 3 bases and J lost 1; bases outside the gene matches: 3. CDR3 sequence: CASSEASGRGNTGELFF. CDR3 sequence (DNA): TGTGCCAGCAGTGAGGCTAGCGGGAGGGGGAACACCGGGGAGCTGTTTTTT.

This clonotype came up many times. The chain is built from TRBV6-6 and TRBJ2-3, with 8 bases that match TRBD1. The CDR3 has 15 amino acids. The junction had 0 bases not matched to a gene; V was cut back by 0 bases and J by 1 base. Germline V gene data show CDR1 as MNHNY and CDR2 as SVGAGI (reference sequence). The CDR3 region has the DNA TGTGCCAGCAGTTACTCGGACAGGGGCACAGATACGCAGTATTTT. Translated, it gives CASSYSDRGTDTQYF.

The rearrangement links TRBV5-4 to TRBJ2-3; D call uncertain. This CDR3 spans 11 amino acids. Germline V gives CDR1 SGHNT, CDR2 YYREEE (reference sequence). V lost 7 bases to trimming and J lost 5 bases, with 8 bases between them. As DNA, the CDR3 is TGTGCCAGCCGGGTGGGAGATACGCAGTATTTT. This sequence encodes CASRVGDTQYF.

The chain joins TRBV2 to TRBJ1-1, with no clear D. CDR3 length equals 12 residues. V lost 4 bases and J lost 2, with 5 bases in between. Germline V CDR1 and CDR2: SNHLY, FYNNEI. The CDR3 coding sequence is TGTGCCAGCAGTGTGTTCAACACTGAAGCTTTCTTT. Its protein product is CASSVFNTEAFF.

This clonotype was detected ten times or more. The chain couples TRBV3-1 to TRBJ2-5; weak D call: TRBD2 (7 bases). There are 15 residues in the CDR3. The germline gives CDR1 LGHDT, CDR2 YNNKEL (reference sequence). Trimming cost V 4 bases and J 7 bases, with 19 bases left between them. CDR3 region: CASSPFGGPAGTQYF. The CDR3, as DNA: TGTGCCAGCAGCCCCTTCGGGGGGCCAGCAGGGACCCAGTACTTC.

The V call is TRBV6-1, the J call TRBJ2-3; possible D gene TRBD2, 5 bases. The length of the CDR3 is 15 residues. Germline loops: CDR1 MNHNS, CDR2 SASEGT. The V end lost 5 bases, the J end lost 0 bases, and 12 bases lay between the germline ends. The CDR3 loop reads CASSSRDRSTDTQYF. The CDR3 DNA reads as TGTGCCAGCAGTAGCCGGGATCGCAGCACAGATACGCAGTATTTT.

V and J are TRBV6-2 or TRBV6-3 and TRBJ2-3; D may be TRBD2 (5 bases). Germline CDR1 and CDR2: MNHEY and SVGEGT. The CDR3 length is 14 residues. V was trimmed by 6 bases and J by 8 bases, leaving 18 bases between them. Here the CDR3 DNA reads TGTGCCAGCAGCCAGCTAGAGAATCGGGGTACGCAGTATTTT. The encoded protein is CASSQLENRGTQYF.

As to this clonotype: Since a much larger clone is just one base distant, this may be a read error. The genes are TRBV18 and TRBJ1-1; D possibly corresponds to TRBD1 (5 bases). The CDR3 has 16 residues. Germline V gene sequence: CDR1 KGHSH, CDR2 LQKENI. The CDR3: CASSPPSVGGKTEALF. CDR3 nucleotide sequence: TGTGCCAGCTCACCACCGTCTGTTGGGGGTAAAACTGAAGCTCTCTTT.

The V and J genes are TRBV18 and TRBJ2-7; TRBD1 matches 7 bases. The CDR3 length is 14 residues. CDR1 KGHSH and CDR2 LQKENI come from the germline V gene. V gave up 5 bases and J gave up 6 bases; unmatched junction bases: 10. The DNA for the CDR3 is TGTGCCAGCTCAGCGACAGGGTGGTCGGGCGAGCAGTACGTC. Translated: CASSATGWSGEQYV.

The chain employs TRBV11-2 and TRBJ1-5; maybe TRBD1 (5 bases). The CDR3 spans 15 residues. V was pared by 7 bases and J by 4 bases, with 17 bases between. CDR1 SGHAT and CDR2 FQNNGV come from the germline V gene. Here the CDR3 reads CASTDSRAENQPQHF. The DNA for the CDR3 is TGTGCCAGCACCGATAGCAGGGCGGAAAATCAGCCCCAGCATTTT. Full variable domain (missing parts from reference TRBV11-2 and TRBJ1-5): EAGVAQSPRYKIIEKRQSVAFWCNPISGHATLYWYQQILGQGPKLLIQFQNNGVVDDSQLPKDRFSAERLKGVDSTLKIQPAKLEDSAVYLCASTDSRAENQPQHFGDGTRLSIL.

This clonotype was seen a handful of times. This chain joins TRBV12-3 or TRBV12-4 and TRBJ2-4, with 7 bases identical to TRBD1. V dropped 3 bases and J dropped 10; count of bases not matched to a gene: 6. This CDR3 contains 13 residues. CDR3 nucleotide sequence: TGTGCCAGCAGTTTGAGTCTGGACAGGATTCAGTACTTC. It is translated as CASSLSLDRIQYF.

The table lists this clonotype with a few counts. V and J are TRBV5-6 and TRBJ1-5; no reliable D call. Germline-derived CDR1 and CDR2 are SGHDT and YYEEEE. This CDR3 contains 16 residues. V lost 4 bases, J lost 1 base, and 15 bases lay in between. The CDR3 nucleotides read TGTGCCAGCAGCCCACAAAAGGCGGACAGCAATCAGCCCCAGCATTTT. It encodes CASSPQKADSNQPQHF.

The sample holds one count of this clonotype. This chain links TRBV6-2 or TRBV6-3 with TRBJ2-3; 11 positions agree with TRBD2. Germline trimming cut 8 bases from V and 4 bases from J; bases unmatched to any gene: 11. The CDR3 consists of 16 residues. Germline CDR1 and CDR2: MNHEY and SVGEGT. CDR3: CASEGLAGGVADTQYF. The CDR3 bases are TGTGCCAGCGAGGGGCTAGCGGGAGGAGTTGCAGATACGCAGTATTTT.

This clonotype occurred many times. The chain carries TRBV11-2 and TRBJ2-3, with TRBD2 as a possible D gene (6 bases). CDR3 length: 17 residues. Trimming stripped 4 bases from V and 1 base from J, with 18 bases between. From germline, CDR1 is SGHAT and CDR2 FQNNGV. The CDR3: CASSWSEERAGTDTQYF. The DNA for the CDR3 is TGTGCCAGCAGCTGGTCCGAGGAGCGGGCGGGCACAGATACGCAGTATTTT. Supplemented by reference TRBV11-2 and TRBJ2-3, the full variable domain reads EAGVAQSPRYKIIEKRQSVAFWCNPISGHATLYWYQQILGQGPKLLIQFQNNGVVDDSQLPKDRFSAERLKGVDSTLKIQPAKLEDSAVYLCASSWSEERAGTDTQYFGPGTRLTVL.

This clonotype was counted at least ten times. The chain is built from TRBV13 and TRBJ2-1; D unresolved. V gave up 5 bases and J gave up 4 bases, with 9 bases separating them. CDR1 is PRHDT and CDR2 is FYEKMQ in the germline V gene (reference sequence). The CDR3 length is 13 residues. CDR3 nucleotide sequence: TGTGCCAGCAGCCAAGGCGGTTACAATGAGCAGTTCTTC. It yields the protein CASSQGGYNEQFF.

This clonotype has only a few counts. This chain links TRBV29-1 with TRBJ2-5; the match to TRBD1 covers 10 bases. The V gene end was trimmed by 7 bases and the J gene end by 5 bases; junction bases not matched to a gene: 4. Germline values: CDR1 SQVTM, CDR2 ANQGSEA. The CDR3 covers 12 residues. The CDR3 DNA reads as TGCAGCGGACAGGGGGCCCGGGAGACCCAGTACTTC. It translates to CSGQGARETQYF.

Concerning this clonotype itself: The junction departs from germline at one end; a sequencing error may be responsible. CDR3 residues: CASSKTHQGEKLSF. The CDR3 DNA follows: TGTGCCAGCAGTAAAACTCATCAGGGCGAAAAACTGTCTTTT. The chain joins TRBV2 to TRBJ1-4, with D perhaps TRBD1 (5 bases). Germline V gene sequence: CDR1 SNHLY, CDR2 FYNNEI. CDR3 size: 14 residues.

The chain is built from TRBV20-1 and TRBJ2-5; D is perhaps TRBD2 (5 bases). The CDR3 has 12 residues. Germline CDR1 reads DFQATT; CDR2 reads SNEGSKA (reference sequence). The CDR3 nucleotides are TGCGGCAGACTATGGCTGGGAGAGACCCAGTACTTC. Its protein product is CGRLWLGETQYF.

The table lists this clonotype with many counts. The chain employs TRBV27 and TRBJ2-7, with a possible D match to TRBD2 (6 bases). Germline CDR1 and CDR2: MNHEY and SMNVEV (reference sequence). The CDR3 extends over 13 amino acids. V was trimmed by 6 bases and J by 1 base, leaving 10 bases between them. As DNA, the CDR3 is TGTGCCAGCAGGCGGGACGGATCCTACGAGCAGTACGTC. This translates into CASRRDGSYEQYV.

The chain is built from TRBV7-2 and TRBJ2-1, with 12 bases aligning to TRBD2. CDR1 and CDR2 (germline): SGHTA, FQGNSA. The CDR3 spans 16 residues. The J segment lost 7 bases and the V segment lost 6 bases, leaving 10 bases of the junction unmatched. Here the CDR3 DNA reads TGTGCCAGCAGAAGACTAGCGGGAGTTGGGGATAATGAGCAGTTCTTC. This codes for CASRRLAGVGDNEQFF.

This clonotype was detected many times. The chain carries TRBV12-3 or TRBV12-4 and TRBJ1-4, with D uncertain. Trimming removed 1 base from V and 6 bases from J, with 9 bases in between. This CDR3 region has 14 residues. CDR3 amino acids: CASSLGLGDEKLFF. In nucleotides, the CDR3 is TGTGCCAGCAGTTTAGGGTTGGGCGATGAAAAACTGTTTTTT.

This clonotype was seen only a few times. V and J are TRBV12-3 or TRBV12-4 and TRBJ1-2; D is unclear. Trimming took 3 bases from V and 0 from J, leaving 5 bases between them. The CDR3 runs 13 residues. CDR3 in amino acids: CASSFNANYGYTF. The CDR3 region has the DNA TGTGCCAGCAGTTTCAATGCTAACTATGGCTACACCTTC.